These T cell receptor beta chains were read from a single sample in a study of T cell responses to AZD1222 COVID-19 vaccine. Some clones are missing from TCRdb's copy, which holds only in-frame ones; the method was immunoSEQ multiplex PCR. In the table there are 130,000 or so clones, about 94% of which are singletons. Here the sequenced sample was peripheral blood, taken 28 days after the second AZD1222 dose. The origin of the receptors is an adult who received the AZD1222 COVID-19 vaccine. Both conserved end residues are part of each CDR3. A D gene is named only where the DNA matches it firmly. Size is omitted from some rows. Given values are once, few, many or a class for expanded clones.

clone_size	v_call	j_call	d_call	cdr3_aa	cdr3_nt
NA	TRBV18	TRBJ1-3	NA	CASSPDAYSSGNTIYF	TGTGCCAGCTCACCGGACGCCTACTCCTCTGGAAACACCATATATTTT
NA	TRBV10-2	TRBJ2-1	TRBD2	CASSEGGASGSHEQFF	TGCGCCAGCAGTGAAGGTGGGGCTAGCGGGAGCCATGAGCAGTTCTTC
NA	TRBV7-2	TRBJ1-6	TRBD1	CASSLPDRGNSPLHF	TGTGCCAGCAGCTTACCGGACAGGGGAAATTCACCCCTCCACTTT
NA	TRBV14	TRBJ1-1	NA	CASSQRSGNTEAFF	TGTGCCAGCAGCCAACGAAGCGGGAACACTGAAGCTTTCTTT
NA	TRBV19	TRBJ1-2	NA	CASSIVGNGYTF	TGTGCCAGTAGTATCGTAGGGAATGGCTACACCTTC
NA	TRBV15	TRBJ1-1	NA	CATTNLGGDTEAFF	TGTGCCACCACCAATCTGGGAGGGGACACTGAAGCTTTCTTT
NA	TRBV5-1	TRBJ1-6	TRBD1	CASSSNPTGADSPLHF	TGCGCCAGCAGCTCTAACCCGACAGGGGCTGATTCACCCCTCCACTTT
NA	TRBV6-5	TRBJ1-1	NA	CASSRGLNTEAFF	TGTGCCAGCAGTCGCGGGTTGAACACTGAAGCTTTCTTT
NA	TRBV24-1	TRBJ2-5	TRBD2	CATSDGEGTQYF	TGTGCCACCAGTGACGGGGAGGGGACCCAGTACTTC
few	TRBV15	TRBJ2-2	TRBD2	CATSRAGEMNTGELFF	TGTGCCACCAGCAGGGCGGGGGAGATGAACACCGGGGAGCTGTTTTTT
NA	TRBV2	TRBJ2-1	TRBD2	CASLQRTSGSYEQFF	TGTGCCAGCCTCCAACGGACTAGCGGGAGCTATGAGCAGTTCTTC
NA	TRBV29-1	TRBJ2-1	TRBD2	CSVATSGSYNEQFF	TGCAGCGTTGCCACTAGCGGGAGCTACAATGAGCAGTTCTTC
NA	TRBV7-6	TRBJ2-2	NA	CASSYTNTGELFF	TGTGCCAGCAGCTATACGAACACCGGGGAGCTGTTTTTT
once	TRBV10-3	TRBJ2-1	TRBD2	CAISGLTSGGLYEQFF	TGTGCCATCAGTGGATTAACTAGCGGGGGGTTGTATGAGCAGTTCTTC
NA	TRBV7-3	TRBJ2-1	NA	CASSPGYNEQFF	TGTGCCAGCAGCCCGGGCTACAATGAGCAGTTCTTC
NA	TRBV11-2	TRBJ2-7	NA	CASSSYHEQYF	TGTGCCAGCAGCTCATACCACGAGCAGTACTTC
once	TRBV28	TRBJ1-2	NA	CATDPIPTATF	TGTGCCACCGACCCCATACCGACCGCAACCTTC
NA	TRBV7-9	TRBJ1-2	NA	CASSLSRVVGYTF	TGTGCCAGCAGCTTAAGCAGGGTGGTGGGCTACACCTTC
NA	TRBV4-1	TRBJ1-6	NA	CASSPIGTPLHF	TGCGCCAGCAGTCCGATAGGTACTCCCCTCCACTTT
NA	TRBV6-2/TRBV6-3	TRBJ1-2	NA	CASSYTGYGYTF	TGTGCCAGCAGTTACACGGGCTATGGCTACACCTTC
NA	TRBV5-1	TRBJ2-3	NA	CASHHGGSSTDTQYF	TGCGCCAGCCATCATGGGGGATCGAGCACAGATACGCAGTATTTT
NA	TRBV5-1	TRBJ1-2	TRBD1	CASSRRTGDFDYGYTF	TGCGCCAGCAGCAGACGGACAGGGGATTTTGACTATGGCTACACCTTC
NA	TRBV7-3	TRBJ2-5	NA	CASSPRSQETQYF	TGTGCCAGCAGCCCTCGGTCCCAAGAGACCCAGTACTTC
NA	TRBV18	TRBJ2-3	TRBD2	CASSRGAGGPDTQYF	TGTGCCAGCTCACGAGGAGCGGGGGGCCCAGATACGCAGTATTTT
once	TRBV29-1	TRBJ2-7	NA	CSARGVSSYEQYF	TGCAGCGCCCGTGGGGTGAGCTCCTACGAGCAGTACTTC
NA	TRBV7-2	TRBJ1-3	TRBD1	CASSFDRGFGNTIYF	TGTGCCAGCAGCTTTGACAGGGGGTTCGGAAACACCATATATTTT
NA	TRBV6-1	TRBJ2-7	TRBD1	CASSEARGGLSEQYF	TGTGCCAGCAGTGAAGCGAGAGGGGGCCTGAGCGAGCAGTACTTC
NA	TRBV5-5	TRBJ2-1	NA	CASTPQGYSYNEQFF	TGTGCCAGCACCCCCCAGGGTTACTCCTACAATGAGCAGTTCTTC
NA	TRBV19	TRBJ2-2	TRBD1	CASTLGTGGGTGELFF	TGTGCCAGTACCCTGGGGACAGGGGGTGGTACCGGGGAGCTGTTTTTT
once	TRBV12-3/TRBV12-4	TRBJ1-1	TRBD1	CASRRQGNTEAFF	TGTGCCAGCAGACGACAGGGGAACACTGAAGCTTTCTTT
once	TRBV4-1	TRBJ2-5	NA	CASSPPRRRGVRETQYF	TGCGCCAGCAGCCCCCCAAGGCGAAGGGGTGTTCGGGAGACCCAGTACTTC
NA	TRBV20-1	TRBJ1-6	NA	CSASNSSYNSPLHF	TGCAGTGCTAGTAACAGCTCCTATAATTCACCCCTCCACTTT
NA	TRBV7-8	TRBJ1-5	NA	CASSLVRQPSNQPQHF	TGTGCCAGCAGCTTAGTAAGGCAACCTAGCAATCAGCCCCAGCATTTT
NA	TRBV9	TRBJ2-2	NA	CASSLRGSTGELFF	TGTGCCAGCAGCTTACGTGGGAGCACCGGGGAGCTGTTTTTT
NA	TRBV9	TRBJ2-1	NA	CASSLGGLNYNEQFF	TGTGCCAGCAGCCTCGGTGGACTAAACTACAATGAGCAGTTCTTC
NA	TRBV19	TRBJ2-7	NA	CASSGLSPYEQYF	TGTGCCAGTAGTGGGTTAAGCCCCTACGAGCAGTACTTC
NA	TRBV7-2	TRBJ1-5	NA	CASSLEGQFNQPQHF	TGTGCCAGCAGCTTAGAGGGGCAGTTTAATCAGCCCCAGCATTTT
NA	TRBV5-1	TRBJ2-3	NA	CASSSQGTDTQYF	TGCGCCAGCAGCTCACAGGGCACAGATACGCAGTATTTT
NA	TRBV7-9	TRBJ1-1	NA	CASSSGQTLAAFF	TGTGCCAGCAGCTCAGGACAGACCTTGGCTGCTTTCTTT
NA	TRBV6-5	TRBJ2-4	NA	CASTDLAKNIQYF	TGTGCCAGCACAGATCTAGCCAAAAACATTCAGTACTTC
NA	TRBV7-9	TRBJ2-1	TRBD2	CASSSGLAGGGFYNEQFF	TGTGCCAGCAGCTCAGGACTAGCGGGAGGAGGGTTTTACAATGAGCAGTTCTTC
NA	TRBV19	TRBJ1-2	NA	CATRFAGGLYGYTF	TGTGCCACCCGCTTTGCCGGGGGCCTCTATGGCTACACCTTC
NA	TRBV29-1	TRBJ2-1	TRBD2	CSAREEPYNEQFF	TGCTCGGCGCGGGAGGAACCCTACAATGAGCAGTTCTTC
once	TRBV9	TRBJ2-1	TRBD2	CASSIRPASGRAGEQFF	TGTGCCAGCAGCATCCGACCGGCTAGCGGGAGGGCAGGGGAGCAGTTCTTC
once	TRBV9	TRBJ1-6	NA	CASSETPGNSPLHF	TGTGCCAGCAGCGAGACCCCAGGGAATTCACCCCTCCACTTT
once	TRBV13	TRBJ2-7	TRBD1	CASSLRDRAFHEQYF	TGTGCCAGCAGCCTCCGGGACAGGGCTTTCCACGAGCAGTACTTC